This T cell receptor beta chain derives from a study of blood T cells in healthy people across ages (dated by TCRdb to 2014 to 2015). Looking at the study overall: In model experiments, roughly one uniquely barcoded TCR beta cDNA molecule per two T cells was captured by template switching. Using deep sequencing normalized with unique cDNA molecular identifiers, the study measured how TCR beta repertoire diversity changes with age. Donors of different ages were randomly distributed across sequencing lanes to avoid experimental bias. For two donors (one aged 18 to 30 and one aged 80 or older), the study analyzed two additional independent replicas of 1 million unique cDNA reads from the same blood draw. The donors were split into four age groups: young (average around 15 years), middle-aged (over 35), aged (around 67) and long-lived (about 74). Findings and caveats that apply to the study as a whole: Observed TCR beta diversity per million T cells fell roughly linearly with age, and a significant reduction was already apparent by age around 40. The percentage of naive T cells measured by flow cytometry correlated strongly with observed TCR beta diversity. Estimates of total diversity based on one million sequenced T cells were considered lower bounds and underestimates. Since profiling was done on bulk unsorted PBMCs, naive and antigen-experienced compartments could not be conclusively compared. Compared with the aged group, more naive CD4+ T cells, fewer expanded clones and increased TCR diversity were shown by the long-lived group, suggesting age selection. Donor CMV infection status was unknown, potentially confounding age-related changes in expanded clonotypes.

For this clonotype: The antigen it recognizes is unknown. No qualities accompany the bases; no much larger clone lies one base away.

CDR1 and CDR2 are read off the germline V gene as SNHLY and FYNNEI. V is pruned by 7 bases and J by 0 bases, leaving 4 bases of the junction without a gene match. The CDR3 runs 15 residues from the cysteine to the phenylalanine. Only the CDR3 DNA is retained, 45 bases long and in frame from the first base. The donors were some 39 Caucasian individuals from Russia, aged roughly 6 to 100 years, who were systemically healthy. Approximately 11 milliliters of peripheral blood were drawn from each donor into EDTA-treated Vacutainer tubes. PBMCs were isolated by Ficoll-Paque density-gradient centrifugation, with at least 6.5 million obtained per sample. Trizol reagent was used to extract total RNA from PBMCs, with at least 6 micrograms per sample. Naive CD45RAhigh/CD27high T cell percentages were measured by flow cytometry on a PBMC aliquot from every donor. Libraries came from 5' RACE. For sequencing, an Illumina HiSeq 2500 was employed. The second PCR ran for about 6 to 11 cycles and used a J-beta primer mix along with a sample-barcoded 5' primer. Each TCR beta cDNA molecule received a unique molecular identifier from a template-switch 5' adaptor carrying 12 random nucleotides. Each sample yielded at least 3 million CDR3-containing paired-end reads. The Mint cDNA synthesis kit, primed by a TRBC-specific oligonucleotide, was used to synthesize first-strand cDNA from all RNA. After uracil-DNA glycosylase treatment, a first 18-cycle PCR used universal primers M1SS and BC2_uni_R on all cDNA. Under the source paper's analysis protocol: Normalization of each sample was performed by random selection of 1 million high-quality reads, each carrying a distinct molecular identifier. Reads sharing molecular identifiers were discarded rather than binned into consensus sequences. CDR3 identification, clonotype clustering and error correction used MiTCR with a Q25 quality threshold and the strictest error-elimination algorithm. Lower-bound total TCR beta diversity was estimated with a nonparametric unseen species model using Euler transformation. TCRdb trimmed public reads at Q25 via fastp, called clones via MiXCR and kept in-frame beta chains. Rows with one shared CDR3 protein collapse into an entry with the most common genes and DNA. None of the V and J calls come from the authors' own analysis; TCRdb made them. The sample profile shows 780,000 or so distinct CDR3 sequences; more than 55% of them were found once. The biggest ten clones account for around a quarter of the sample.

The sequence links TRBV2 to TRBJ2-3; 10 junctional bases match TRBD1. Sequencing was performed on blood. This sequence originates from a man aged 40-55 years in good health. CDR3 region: CASTGQGLSTDTQYF. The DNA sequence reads TGTGCCAGCACGGGACAGGGGTTGAGCACAGATACGCAGTATTTT.